The rows below give T cell receptor beta chains drawn from one sample of a study of OX40 agonist ivuxolimab in advanced cancers. The data were produced by immunoSEQ multiplex PCR, yet TCRdb's version contains in-frame clones alone and is incomplete. The sample shows approximately 26,000 clones, around 85% of them seen only once. Specimen: CD4+ or CD8+ T cells sorted from blood, collected in a trial of the OX40 agonist ivuxolimab. The receptor set was obtained from an adult with an advanced solid tumor such as melanoma, head and neck, liver or kidney cancer. Each CDR3 is given with its conserved first and last residue. Each record gives: clone size, D gene, V gene, J gene, CDR3 DNA, CDR3 protein. The D gene is left open where the match is weak. Only some rows state a clone size, as once, few, many or a class for expanded clones.

-	TRBD1	TRBV28	TRBJ2-7	TGTGCCAGCAGTTTAGCAACCGGGACAGGGTACTACGAGCAGTACTTC	CASSLATGTGYYEQYF
-	TRBD2	TRBV7-9	TRBJ2-1	TGTGCCAGCAGCTTAGCTAGCGGGAGGTATGAGCAGTTCTTC	CASSLASGRYEQFF
once	-	TRBV7-9	TRBJ1-1	TGTGCCAGCAGCTCCAGAATTATTAAAAACACTGAAGCTTTCTTT	CASSSRIIKNTEAFF
few	-	TRBV11-2	TRBJ2-7	TGTGCCAGCAGCCTTAGCGGTTTTCTTGTCGACGAGCAGTACTTC	CASSLSGFLVDEQYF
-	TRBD2	TRBV18	TRBJ2-3	TGTGCCAGCTCACCCGGACTAGCGAGAGGCACAGATACGCAGTATTTT	CASSPGLARGTDTQYF
-	TRBD2	TRBV27	TRBJ2-1	TGTGCGGCCCGGGCTAGCGGACTCAATGAGCAGTTCTTC	CAARASGLNEQFF
-	-	TRBV19	TRBJ2-3	TGTGCCAGTAGTATGAACCTGGGCACAGATACGCAGTATTTT	CASSMNLGTDTQYF
-	-	TRBV9	TRBJ2-7	TGTGCCAGCAGCGTAGCCGGGCCCGAAGGCTACGAGCAGTACTTC	CASSVAGPEGYEQYF
-	-	TRBV27	TRBJ2-1	TGTGCCAGCAGTTTGCCTGGGACCAGGTACAATGAGCAGTTCTTC	CASSLPGTRYNEQFF
-	TRBD1	TRBV2	TRBJ2-7	TGTGCCAGCAGGGAATCTGAAGACAGGGGGTACTACGAGCAGTACTTC	CASRESEDRGYYEQYF
few	-	TRBV29-1	TRBJ1-1	TGCAGCGTTGAGTCTGGGGCGCATGAAGCTTTCTTT	CSVESGAHEAFF
-	-	TRBV6-5	TRBJ2-3	TGTGCCAGCCAAACAGATACGCAGTATTTT	CASQTDTQYF
-	-	TRBV19	TRBJ1-2	TGTGCCAGTAGTATCCCGGACAGTTGGATGGTTGGCTACACCTTC	CASSIPDSWMVGYTF
once	TRBD1	TRBV11-1	TRBJ2-7	TGTGCCAGCAGCTTTCTGACAGGGGCAGGGGAGCAGTACTTC	CASSFLTGAGEQYF
-	-	TRBV7-2	TRBJ2-5	TGTGCCAGCAGCTTAGGGATGAAGGTAGTAGAGACCCAGTACTTC	CASSLGMKVVETQYF
once	-	TRBV4-2	TRBJ2-7	TGTGCCAGCAGCCCTCGGTCTGGGCAGCTTCGCGAGCAGTACTTC	CASSPRSGQLREQYF
-	-	TRBV5-6	TRBJ1-5	TGTGCCAGCAGCGACGGGAATCAGCCCCAGCATTTT	CASSDGNQPQHF
-	-	TRBV7-9	TRBJ1-1	TGTGCCAGCAGCTCACTCCTATTCCTCGCTGAAGCTTTCTTT	CASSSLLFLAEAFF
-	TRBD2	TRBV7-9	TRBJ2-1	TGTGCCAGCAGCTCACCCATGCGCTGGAGCGGGGGGGCGATGGAGCAGTTCTTC	CASSSPMRWSGGAMEQFF
many	-	TRBV7-9	TRBJ2-3	TGTGCCAGCAGATCGAATACAGGGAACCCGGTGACAGATACGCAGTATTTT	CASRSNTGNPVTDTQYF
-	-	TRBV27	TRBJ2-5	TGTGCCAGCAGTCCCCGACAGCCCCAAGAGACCCAGTACTTC	CASSPRQPQETQYF
-	-	TRBV6-5	TRBJ2-7	TGTGCCAGCAGATCTTCAGAACCTTCTTACGAGCAGTACTTC	CASRSSEPSYEQYF
-	-	TRBV14	TRBJ2-1	TGTGCCAGCAGCCCCACAGGGTTCTATGAGCAGTTCTTC	CASSPTGFYEQFF
-	TRBD1	TRBV4-1	TRBJ1-6	TGCGCCAGCAGCTGGGGGACAGGGAATAATTCACCCCTCCACTTT	CASSWGTGNNSPLHF
-	-	TRBV5-4	TRBJ1-1	TGCGCCAGCAGCCAAGGGGCCCGGGACCGAACTGAAGCTTTCTTT	CASSQGARDRTEAFF
-	TRBD1	TRBV30	TRBJ2-3	TGTGCCTATACCGGGACAGTCGTCCCAGATACGCAGTATTTT	CAYTGTVVPDTQYF
-	-	TRBV7-9	TRBJ2-2	TGTGCCAGCAGCTCGGGGGTCTCCCCCGGGGAGCTGTTTTTT	CASSSGVSPGELFF
-	-	TRBV4-3	TRBJ1-1	TGCGCCAGCAGCCAAGAAGCTGATGGGGGAAACACTGAAGCTTTCTTT	CASSQEADGGNTEAFF
-	-	TRBV19	TRBJ1-1	TGTGCCAGTACCTTCGGGCCTGAAGCTTTCTTT	CASTFGPEAFF
-	-	TRBV28	TRBJ2-3	TGTGCCAGCAGCCCCCTCCTCTCCTTTGGTACGCAGTATTTT	CASSPLLSFGTQYF
few	TRBD2	TRBV9	TRBJ2-1	TGTGCCAGCAGCGATAGCGGGGCCACTTCCTACAATGAGCAGTTCTTC	CASSDSGATSYNEQFF
-	TRBD2	TRBV6-4	TRBJ2-1	TGTGCCAGCAGTGACGAGCTAGCGGAGTACAATGAGCAGTTCTTC	CASSDELAEYNEQFF
-	-	TRBV9	TRBJ2-2	TGTGCCAGCAGTCTACGGACCGGGGAGCTGTTTTTT	CASSLRTGELFF
-	TRBD2	TRBV5-4	TRBJ2-1	TGTGCCAGCAGCTTGGCGGGGGGACTACCGGGTGAGCAGTTCTTC	CASSLAGGLPGEQFF
-	-	TRBV7-6	TRBJ2-7	TGTGCCAGCAGCATCCATCGGACTCGCCCCTACGAGCAGTACTTC	CASSIHRTRPYEQYF
few	TRBD1	TRBV5-1	TRBJ1-2	TGCGCCAGCAGCTTTGGACAGGGGGCGGATGGCTACACCTTC	CASSFGQGADGYTF
once	-	TRBV7-8	TRBJ1-5	TGTGCCAGCAGAGACCAGGGTAATCAGCCCCAGCATTTT	CASRDQGNQPQHF
-	-	TRBV25-1	TRBJ2-5	TGTGCCAGCAGTGTCCGGCCGCGATTAGGGGGAGAGACCCAGTACTTC	CASSVRPRLGGETQYF
-	TRBD1	TRBV19	TRBJ1-2	TGTGCCAGTAGTATTGGGACAGCTACCCATTTC	CASSIGTATHF